Listed here are 3 T cell receptor beta chains from one sample, sequenced in a study of blood T cell repertoires in COVID-19. Profiling relied on immunoSEQ multiplex PCR, and the TCRdb table lists in-frame clones only, not all of them. The data show a few hundred thousand clones, about 82% seen once. Material: peripheral blood. These receptors originate from a woman in her 50s with acute or convalescent COVID-19.

The rearrangement uses TRBV28 and TRBJ2-7; 12 bases fit TRBD2. This CDR3 comprises 16 residues. J was trimmed by 4 bases and V by 4 bases; bases with no gene match: 8. CDR1 and CDR2 from the germline V gene are MDHEN and SYDVKM. CDR3 DNA sequence: TGTGCCAGCAGTTCGCTTGGACTAGCGGGATTATACGAGCAGTACTTC. Translating it yields CASSSLGLAGLYEQYF.

This chain uses TRBV7-2 with TRBJ1-3; D gene ambiguous. The CDR3 runs 16 residues. V gave up 5 bases and J gave up 0 bases, with 14 bases separating them. Germline CDR1 reads SGHTA; CDR2 reads FQGNSA. CDR3 in DNA: TGTGCCAGCAGCCCTGAGGACTGGAACTCTGGAAACACCATATATTTT. Its translation: CASSPEDWNSGNTIYF. The full variable domain, its missing parts supplied by reference TRBV7-2 and TRBJ1-3, is GAGVSQSPSNKVTEKGKDVELRCDPISGHTALYWYRQSLGQGLEFLIYFQGNSAPDKSGLPSDRFSAERTGGSVSTLTIQRTQQEDSAVYLCASSPEDWNSGNTIYFGEGSWLTVV.

This clone has just a few counts. The rearrangement joins TRBV28 to TRBJ2-1, with 13 bases matching TRBD2. The CDR3 contains 19 residues. V lost 1 base to trimming and J lost 0 bases; unmatched junction nucleotides: 6. CDR1 and CDR2 (germline): MDHEN, SYDVKM. The CDR3 is CASSLSGLAGFSSYNEQFF. Written as DNA, the CDR3 is TGTGCCAGCAGTTTATCGGGACTAGCGGGGTTTAGCTCCTACAATGAGCAGTTCTTC.